These 13 T cell receptor beta chains were sequenced from one sample in a study of shared clonotypes between healthy human individuals. Using immunoSEQ multiplex PCR, the repertoire was profiled, and TCRdb retains in-frame clones only, with some absent. The sample has under 2.5 million clones, 85% to 95% seen once. The sample comprised naive CD4+ T cells from PBMCs. Noted subset: CD45RA+ positively selected. Source of these receptors: a man younger than 30 in good health. Some clones in this sample may be carry-over from other donors' samples.

The chain links TRBV10-3 to TRBJ1-3; 7 nucleotides agree with TRBD1. V shed 3 bases and J 4 bases; nucleotides not matched to a gene: 3. CDR3 length equals 14 residues. Per germline, CDR1 ENHRY and CDR2 SYGVKD. The CDR3 nucleotides read TGTGCCATCAGTGATACAGGGGTAGGAAACACCATATATTTT. Translation: CAISDTGVGNTIYF.

To note about this clone: Other nucleotide sequences in the sample specify the same CDR3. The chain carries TRBV7-3 and TRBJ2-3; weak D call: TRBD2 (6 bases). The CDR3 covers 13 residues. The germline V gene has CDR1 SGHTA and CDR2 FQGTGA. Deletions cut 5 bases from V and 0 bases from J, with 6 bases between. Here the CDR3 DNA reads TGTGCCAGCAGCGGGGGGAGCACAGATACGCAGTATTTT. The encoded protein is CASSGGSTDTQYF.

The chain uses TRBV5-1 and TRBJ2-4, with no clear D. The CDR3 covers 14 residues. Deletions cut 4 bases from V and 0 bases from J, with 8 bases between. Germline loops: CDR1 SGHRS, CDR2 YFSETQ. CDR3 in amino acids: CASSPRLAKNIQYF. DNA of the CDR3: TGCGCCAGCAGCCCCCGACTAGCCAAAAACATTCAGTACTTC.

The CDR3 region has the DNA TGTGCCAGCAGCTTGGCCGGGGGCGGGATCTACAATGAGCAGTTCTTC. This gives the protein CASSLAGGGIYNEQFF. The rearrangement joins TRBV5-4 to TRBJ2-1, with D perhaps given as TRBD1 or TRBD2 (6 bases each). The V gene lost 0 bases and the J gene lost 3 bases, with 13 bases spanning the gap. The germline CDR1 and CDR2 sequences are SGHNT and YYREEE (reference sequence). This CDR3 contains 16 residues.

The rearrangement joins TRBV2 to TRBJ2-2; D not certain. The CDR3 has 15 amino acids. CDR1 and CDR2 (germline): SNHLY, FYNNEI. Trimming shortened V by 4 bases and J by 6 bases, and 15 bases separated the two germline ends. CDR3 DNA sequence: TGTGCCAGCAGTGCTGAGAAGGGATTTGCCGGGGAGCTGTTTTTT. Translation gives CASSAEKGFAGELFF.

In this sample, this clone turned up once. V usage is TRBV19 and J usage is TRBJ2-7; D is perhaps TRBD2 (8 bases). Trimming left V 9 bases short and J 6 bases short, with 33 bases between. This CDR3 contains 18 residues. CDR1 and CDR2 from the germline V gene are LNHDA and SQIVND (reference sequence). The CDR3 sequence is CASRRRDSDSGGPREQYF. The CDR3 DNA reads TGTGCCAGCCGCAGAAGGGACAGTGATTCGGGAGGGCCCCGCGAGCAGTACTTC.

The chain couples TRBV4-1 to TRBJ2-4; D unresolved. The ends were cut back, 2 bases at V and 0 bases at J, with 5 bases in the middle. CDR1 is MGHRA, CDR2 YSYEKL, per germline. This CDR3 is built from 14 residues. The CDR3 loop reads CASSQRIAKNIQYF. The CDR3 DNA is TGCGCCAGCAGCCAAAGGATAGCCAAAAACATTCAGTACTTC.

CDR3 region: CASSRKGGDYGYTF. DNA for the CDR3: TGTGCCAGCAGCCGCAAAGGGGGGGACTATGGCTACACCTTC. V usage is TRBV7-2 and J usage is TRBJ1-2, with D maybe TRBD1 (6 bases). Germline CDR1 reads SGHTA; CDR2 reads FQGNSA. Between the trimmed V and J ends, which lost 5 bases and 3 bases, there was a span of 13 bases. This CDR3 contains 14 residues.

The chain carries TRBV5-1 and TRBJ2-2, with D uncertain. CDR3 length: 13 amino acids. Trimming cost V 4 bases and J 3 bases, with 7 bases left between them. Germline values: CDR1 SGHRS, CDR2 YFSETQ. Here the CDR3 reads CASSGDYTGELFF. The CDR3 DNA follows: TGCGCCAGCAGCGGGGATTACACCGGGGAGCTGTTTTTT.

The chain recombines TRBV12-5 with TRBJ2-1; 14 bases are a match to TRBD2. The CDR3 consists of 15 residues. Germline V lookup: CDR1 LGHNT, CDR2 FRNRAP. V shed 4 bases, J shed 8 bases, and the junction held 4 bases outside the gene matches. In DNA form, the CDR3 reads TGTGCTAGTGGTTCCGGGACTAGCGGGAGACATGAGCAGTTCTTC. Translation: CASGSGTSGRHEQFF.

As to this clone: Other DNA sequences of this sample code for an identical CDR3. The rearrangement joins TRBV9 to TRBJ2-3; D tentatively fits TRBD1 or TRBD2 (5 bases each). Per germline, CDR1 SGDLS and CDR2 YYNGEE. The ends were cut back, 0 bases at V and 1 base at J, with 9 bases in the middle. The CDR3 length is 15 residues. The CDR3 here is CASSVGGGGTDTQYF. CDR3 DNA: TGTGCCAGCAGCGTAGGTGGGGGTGGCACAGATACGCAGTATTTT.

The chain carries TRBV28 and TRBJ2-3; 7 positions agree with TRBD2. Germline V gene data show CDR1 as MDHEN and CDR2 as SYDVKM. The CDR3 covers 12 residues. J lost 10 bases, V lost 3 bases, and 4 bases had no gene match. In nucleotides, the CDR3 is TGTGCCAGCAGTTTCCAAACTAGCGCGCAGTATTTT. Translation gives CASSFQTSAQYF. The entire variable domain, with the rest obtained from reference TRBV28 and TRBJ2-3, is as follows: DVKVTQSSRYLVKRTGEKVFLECVQDMDHENMFWYRQDPGLGLRLIYFSYDVKMKEKGDIPEGYSVSREKKERFSLILESASTNQTSMYLCASSFQTSAQYFGPGTRLTVL.

The chain is built from TRBV7-2 and TRBJ2-3; the D gene is possibly TRBD2 (6 bases). The CDR3 is 15 amino acids. The V and J ends lost 3 bases and 6 bases respectively, with 16 bases between them. CDR1 SGHTA and CDR2 FQGNSA come from the germline V gene. In DNA, the CDR3 is TGTGCCAGCAGCTTTAGCGGAGGTCGGATCGATACGCAGTATTTT. Protein product: CASSFSGGRIDTQYF.